These T cell receptor beta chains were read from a single sample in a study of CD8+ T cells in alopecia areata. Only in-frame clones appear in the TCRdb table, and some are missing; sequencing was by immunoSEQ multiplex PCR. This sample has hundreds of thousands of clones, with roughly 57% found just once. The specimen comprised CD4+ T cells sorted from blood, sampled at week 0. Receptors originate from a human donor with alopecia areata. Both conserved end residues are part of each CDR3. Fields, in order: CDR3 DNA, CDR3 protein, clone size, D gene, J gene, V gene. D genes are given only for firm matches. Clone size appears in some rows only: once, few, many, or a class for an expanded clone.

CDR3 DNA: TGCAGCGGCCTACAGGGGGACTATGGCTACACCTTC; CDR3 protein: CSGLQGDYGYTF; clone size: NA; D gene: TRBD1; J gene: TRBJ1-2; V gene: TRBV29-1
CDR3 DNA: TGCGCCAGCAGCCAATCAGAGATTTACAATGAGCAGTTCTTC; CDR3 protein: CASSQSEIYNEQFF; clone size: NA; D gene: NA; J gene: TRBJ2-1; V gene: TRBV5-1
CDR3 DNA: TGTGCCAGCAGCTTAGCGCCGGGGCAAGAGACCCAGTACTTC; CDR3 protein: CASSLAPGQETQYF; clone size: NA; D gene: NA; J gene: TRBJ2-5; V gene: TRBV7-8
CDR3 DNA: TGTGCCTGGAGTCAACTAACAGGGGATGGCTACACCTTC; CDR3 protein: CAWSQLTGDGYTF; clone size: NA; D gene: TRBD1; J gene: TRBJ1-2; V gene: TRBV30
CDR3 DNA: TGTGCCAGCAGCACCCGAGTGGGGCCCCTCTATGGCTACACCTTC; CDR3 protein: CASSTRVGPLYGYTF; clone size: NA; D gene: NA; J gene: TRBJ1-2; V gene: TRBV5-6
CDR3 DNA: TGCAGCGTCGCCCCAAGATTGAGCTATGGCTACACCTTC; CDR3 protein: CSVAPRLSYGYTF; clone size: NA; D gene: NA; J gene: TRBJ1-2; V gene: TRBV29-1
CDR3 DNA: TGTGCCTGGAGTGAGACCCGGAGTCAGCCCCAGCATTTT; CDR3 protein: CAWSETRSQPQHF; clone size: NA; D gene: NA; J gene: TRBJ1-5; V gene: TRBV30
CDR3 DNA: TGTGCCTGGAAGGGACAGGGCAATCAGCCCCAGCATTTT; CDR3 protein: CAWKGQGNQPQHF; clone size: few; D gene: TRBD1; J gene: TRBJ1-5; V gene: TRBV30
CDR3 DNA: TGTGCCAGCAGTTCCCGCCCCGGGACCCAGTACTTC; CDR3 protein: CASSSRPGTQYF; clone size: NA; D gene: NA; J gene: TRBJ2-5; V gene: TRBV27
CDR3 DNA: TGTGCCTGGGAGCTACAGGGCAGTACCGGGGAGCTGTTTTTT; CDR3 protein: CAWELQGSTGELFF; clone size: NA; D gene: NA; J gene: TRBJ2-2; V gene: TRBV30
CDR3 DNA: TGTGCCAGCATGGGCAGGCTGAACTATGGCTACACCTTC; CDR3 protein: CASMGRLNYGYTF; clone size: NA; D gene: NA; J gene: TRBJ1-2; V gene: TRBV28
CDR3 DNA: TGCAGCGGGTCAGGGGGGCAAGAGACCCAGTACTTC; CDR3 protein: CSGSGGQETQYF; clone size: NA; D gene: NA; J gene: TRBJ2-5; V gene: TRBV29-1
CDR3 DNA: TGTGCCAGCTCCGCGGGGGGCCCCGCAGATACGCAGTATTTT; CDR3 protein: CASSAGGPADTQYF; clone size: few; D gene: TRBD2; J gene: TRBJ2-3; V gene: TRBV18
CDR3 DNA: TGCGCCAGCAGCCACCTAGCGGGAGCTGAGACCCAGTACTTC; CDR3 protein: CASSHLAGAETQYF; clone size: NA; D gene: TRBD2; J gene: TRBJ2-5; V gene: TRBV5-1
CDR3 DNA: TGTGCCTGGAGGGACAACTATGGCTACACCTTC; CDR3 protein: CAWRDNYGYTF; clone size: NA; D gene: NA; J gene: TRBJ1-2; V gene: TRBV30
CDR3 DNA: TGTGCCACCAGCAAAAATAATTCACCCCTCCACTTT; CDR3 protein: CATSKNNSPLHF; clone size: NA; D gene: NA; J gene: TRBJ1-6; V gene: TRBV15
CDR3 DNA: TGTGCCAGCAGCCCACCGTCCAGTCCCTACGAGCAGTACTTC; CDR3 protein: CASSPPSSPYEQYF; clone size: NA; D gene: NA; J gene: TRBJ2-7; V gene: TRBV9
CDR3 DNA: TGTGCCAGCAGTTTCGAGCCGGGGGCCAACGTCCTGACTTTC; CDR3 protein: CASSFEPGANVLTF; clone size: once; D gene: NA; J gene: TRBJ2-6; V gene: TRBV27
CDR3 DNA: TGCGCCAGCAGTTTAACGGCGAACACTGAAGCTTTCTTT; CDR3 protein: CASSLTANTEAFF; clone size: few; D gene: NA; J gene: TRBJ1-1; V gene: TRBV10-2
CDR3 DNA: TGTGCCAGCAGTTACCTGCAGGGCAATCAGCCCCAGCATTTT; CDR3 protein: CASSYLQGNQPQHF; clone size: NA; D gene: NA; J gene: TRBJ1-5; V gene: TRBV6-6
CDR3 DNA: TGTGCCAGCAGCTTAGACTCCACTACGCAGTATTTT; CDR3 protein: CASSLDSTTQYF; clone size: NA; D gene: NA; J gene: TRBJ2-3; V gene: TRBV7-2